Below are 27 T cell receptor beta chains sequenced from a single sample in a study of control samples from healthy donors and cancer patients. The repertoire was sequenced with immunoSEQ multiplex PCR; TCRdb's copy has only in-frame clones and lacks some. The sample includes roughly 130,000 clones, roughly 94% of them seen just once. Sequencing was done on a sample of PBMCs. The receptor source for this set is a man between 60 and 70 years old with colorectal cancer.

This clone appeared once. This sequence joins TRBV7-9 and TRBJ1-1; D remains unclear. Between the trimmed V and J ends, which lost 1 base and 5 bases, there was a span of 5 bases. CDR1 is SEHNR and CDR2 is FQNEAQ in the germline V gene (reference sequence). This CDR3 is built from 12 residues. The CDR3 nucleotides are TGTGCCAGCAGCTTAGACCGGACTGAAGCTTTCTTT. It yields the protein CASSLDRTEAFF.

This clone has just one count. V usage is TRBV5-5 and J usage is TRBJ1-2; TRBD1 might be the D (5 bases). Germline V gene lookup returns CDR1 SGHKS and CDR2 YYEKEE (reference sequence). Trimming shortened V by 5 bases and J by 8 bases, and 25 bases separated the two germline ends. The CDR3 loop spans 16 amino acids. The CDR3 reads CASRPPGVSLGGGYTF. CDR3 coding DNA: TGTGCCAGCAGACCGCCTGGGGTCAGCCTCGGGGGAGGCTACACCTTC.

This rearrangement joins TRBV4-3 to TRBJ1-1; 8 bases agree with TRBD1. The CDR3 is 13 residues long. Losses at the gene ends were 0 bases for V and 7 bases for J; bases not matched to a gene: 1. Germline CDR1 LGHNA, CDR2 YSLEER. The DNA of the CDR3 is TGCGCCAGCAGCCAAGAGACAGGGGATGAAGCTTTCTTT. Protein sequence: CASSQETGDEAFF.

This clone showed up just once. The chain recombines TRBV7-2 with TRBJ1-2; D perhaps matches TRBD1 (5 bases). V was shortened by 1 base and J by 0 bases, with 12 bases between the two germline ends. The CDR3 runs to 16 residues. CDR1 and CDR2 from the germline V gene are SGHTA and FQGNSA. In DNA, the CDR3 is TGTGCCAGCAGCTTAGAGGTCAGGGTAGCTAACTATGGCTACACCTTC. It is translated as CASSLEVRVANYGYTF. The full variable domain, its missing parts supplied by reference TRBV7-2 and TRBJ1-2, is GAGVSQSPSNKVTEKGKDVELRCDPISGHTALYWYRQSLGQGLEFLIYFQGNSAPDKSGLPSDRFSAERTGGSVSTLTIQRTQQEDSAVYLCASSLEVRVANYGYTFGSGTRLTVV.

V usage is TRBV29-1 and J usage is TRBJ1-2; D is undetermined. The CDR3 sequence is 15 residues long. The V end was cut by 0 bases, the J end by 0 bases, with 11 bases between. Germline V CDR1 and CDR2: SQVTM, ANQGSEA. The CDR3 here is CSVEDLRGSNYGYTF. DNA of the CDR3: TGCAGCGTTGAAGATCTCCGGGGTTCTAACTATGGCTACACCTTC.

The V call is TRBV4-2, the J call TRBJ1-2; 8 bases fit TRBD1. The CDR3 runs to 16 residues. The V gene's germline CDR1 is LGHNA and CDR2 YNFKEQ. J gave up 7 bases and V 0 bases, and 10 bases lay outside the gene matches. The CDR3 loop is CASSQDPPTGGGGYTF. CDR3 coding DNA: TGTGCCAGCAGCCAAGATCCCCCCACAGGGGGGGGTGGCTACACCTTC.

The chain carries TRBV9 and TRBJ2-5, with a tentative D call TRBD2 (5 bases). The length of the CDR3 is 15 residues. The V end was cut by 3 bases, the J end by 0 bases, with 12 bases between. Germline V gene sequence: CDR1 SGDLS, CDR2 YYNGEE. The CDR3 reads CASSGSPGNQETQYF. The CDR3 coding sequence is TGTGCCAGCAGCGGCTCCCCGGGGAACCAAGAGACCCAGTACTTC.

The genes are TRBV19 and TRBJ2-5, with D perhaps given as TRBD1 or TRBD2 (5 bases each). Germline V lookup: CDR1 LNHDA, CDR2 SQIVND (reference sequence). The CDR3 runs to 15 residues. V was shortened by 2 bases and J by 5 bases, with 15 bases between the two germline ends. CDR3 DNA sequence: TGTGCCAGTAGTATACGTCGGGGACCCGGTGAGACCCAGTACTTC. It encodes CASSIRRGPGETQYF.

V and J are TRBV5-6 and TRBJ1-4; TRBD1 matches 9 bases. Germline V gene sequence: CDR1 SGHDT, CDR2 YYEEEE. The CDR3 spans 12 residues. Trimming took 3 bases from V and 10 from J; bases not matched to a gene: 1. CDR3 sequence (DNA): TGTGCCAGCAGCTGGGGACAGGGAAAACTGTTTTTT. As protein: CASSWGQGKLFF. The whole variable domain, remainder taken from reference TRBV5-6 and TRBJ1-4, is DAGVTQSPTHLIKTRGQQVTLRCSPKSGHDTVSWYQQALGQGPQFIFQYYEEEERQRGNFPDRFSGHQFPNYSSELNVNALLLGDSALYLCASSWGQGKLFFGSGTQLSVL.

This clone has only a few counts. The chain joins TRBV21-1 to TRBJ2-3; the table assigns TRBD1, which was not confirmed against the DNA. TRBV21-1 is flagged as a pseudogene. This CDR3 is 18 amino acids long. The CDR3, as DNA: TGTGCCAGCAGCAAAGAGGGGGAGACAGGGGGCCCCACAGATACGCAGTATTTT. Translating it yields CASSKEGETGGPTDTQYF.

The chain has TRBV18 and TRBJ2-5; D unresolved. The CDR3 covers 15 residues. V was trimmed by 2 bases and J by 1 base, leaving 11 bases between them. Per germline, CDR1 KGHSH and CDR2 LQKENI. The CDR3 DNA follows: TGTGCCAGCTCACCATTAACCCCTCCCCAAGAGACCCAGTACTTC. It yields the protein CASSPLTPPQETQYF.

V is TRBV5-1 and J is TRBJ1-2; D not certain. Trimming removed 0 bases at V and 7 bases at J, with 13 bases between. Germline V gene sequence: CDR1 SGHRS, CDR2 YFSETQ. The length of the CDR3 is 14 residues. Here the CDR3 DNA reads TGCGCCAGCAGCTTGGCCGCGGATTTGGGTGGCTACACCTTC. It yields the protein CASSLAADLGGYTF.

The V gene is TRBV2, the J gene TRBJ2-5; unclear D gene. CDR3 size: 10 residues. Deletions cut 5 bases from V and 2 bases from J, with 0 bases between. Germline V CDR1 and CDR2: SNHLY, FYNNEI. The CDR3, as DNA: TGTGCCAGCAGTCAAGAGACCCAGTACTTC. Its translation is CASSQETQYF.

This chain uses TRBV5-1 with TRBJ2-7, with D maybe TRBD1 (6 bases). Germline CDR1 and CDR2: SGHRS and YFSETQ. Trimming pared 4 bases from V and 5 bases from J, leaving 16 bases between. The CDR3 runs 14 residues. The CDR3 spells CASSPGTPSNEQYF. In DNA form, the CDR3 reads TGCGCCAGCAGCCCCGGGACACCTTCTAACGAGCAGTACTTC.

The CDR3, as DNA: TGTGCCAGCAGCTCCCACGGGGCGGGGGATCAGCCCCAGCATTTT. Amino acids: CASSSHGAGDQPQHF. The rearrangement uses TRBV9 and TRBJ1-5; D may be TRBD1 (5 bases). The CDR3 totals 15 residues. CDR1 is SGDLS and CDR2 is YYNGEE in the germline V gene. The V end lost 4 bases, the J end lost 5 bases, and 16 bases lay between the germline ends.

This chain uses TRBV7-2 with TRBJ1-5; D might be TRBD1 (6 bases). CDR3 length: 15 amino acids. V was cut by 5 bases and J by 6 bases, with 17 bases left in between. CDR1 and CDR2 from the germline V gene are SGHTA and FQGNSA. The DNA of the CDR3 is TGTGCCAGCAGCCCTGGGGGGGGCGTGGGTCAGCCCCAGCATTTT. Translation gives CASSPGGGVGQPQHF. The whole variable domain, remainder taken from reference TRBV7-2 and TRBJ1-5, is GAGVSQSPSNKVTEKGKDVELRCDPISGHTALYWYRQSLGQGLEFLIYFQGNSAPDKSGLPSDRFSAERTGGSVSTLTIQRTQQEDSAVYLCASSPGGGVGQPQHFGDGTRLSIL.

V and J are TRBV4-1 and TRBJ2-7; the match to TRBD1 covers 10 bases. The CDR3 length is 16 residues. Looked up from germline, CDR1 is MGHRA and CDR2 is YSYEKL. V was clipped by 0 bases and J by 3 bases; unmatched bases: 5. The chain's CDR3 is CASSQEDRDRGYEQYF. The CDR3 nucleotides are TGCGCCAGCAGCCAAGAAGACCGGGACAGGGGCTACGAGCAGTACTTC.

The J gene is TRBJ2-1, the V gene TRBV5-4, with 8 nucleotides matching TRBD2. Looked up from germline, CDR1 is SGHNT and CDR2 is YYREEE (reference sequence). The V gene end was trimmed by 0 bases and the J gene end by 10 bases; junction bases not matched to a gene: 12. This CDR3 has 16 amino acids. CDR3 protein: CASSLGMRGAPREQFF. In DNA form, the CDR3 reads TGTGCCAGCAGCTTGGGAATGCGGGGGGCCCCCAGAGAGCAGTTCTTC.

The CDR3 protein is CASSLTGGPGIEQFF. The CDR3 coding sequence is TGCGCCAGCAGCTTGACAGGGGGCCCGGGGATTGAGCAGTTCTTC. This chain links TRBV5-1 with TRBJ2-1, with 9 bases that match TRBD1. The V gene's germline CDR1 is SGHRS and CDR2 YFSETQ. This CDR3 region has 15 residues. V gave up 1 base and J gave up 9 bases; unmatched junction bases: 8.

V usage is TRBV18 and J usage is TRBJ1-5, with D maybe TRBD1 (6 bases). Between the trimmed V and J ends, which lost 5 bases and 6 bases, there was a span of 17 bases. This CDR3 is built from 15 residues. CDR1 and CDR2 from the germline V gene are KGHSH and LQKENI. CDR3 region: CASSEGRGRFQPQHF. As DNA, the CDR3 is TGTGCCAGCTCAGAGGGGCGGGGGCGCTTTCAGCCCCAGCATTTT.

V gene TRBV7-2 combines with J gene TRBJ2-1, with a tentative D call TRBD2 (5 bases). The CDR3 has 13 residues. The germline V and J ends were trimmed by 1 base and 9 bases, with 10 bases remaining between them. CDR1 is SGHTA, CDR2 FQGNSA, per germline. CDR3 sequence (DNA): TGTGCCAGCAGCTTAGGGACCGGAGGTGAGCAGTTCTTC. Residues: CASSLGTGGEQFF.

The genes are TRBV5-6 and TRBJ1-1; 10 bases line up with TRBD1. Germline V gives CDR1 SGHDT, CDR2 YYEEEE. This CDR3 region has 13 residues. Germline trimming cut 4 bases from V and 10 bases from J; bases unmatched to any gene: 7. This CDR3 reads CASSRGQGDVAFF. The CDR3 DNA is TGTGCCAGCAGCCGCGGACAGGGGGATGTAGCTTTCTTT.

The CDR3 spells CASSPDRGYQPQHF. In DNA form, the CDR3 reads TGTGCCAGCAGTCCGGACAGGGGATATCAGCCCCAGCATTTT. The V gene is TRBV6-5, the J gene TRBJ1-5; TRBD1 matches at 9 bases. Trimming at V came to 5 bases and at J to 5 bases, leaving 4 bases not matched to a gene. The CDR3 sequence is 14 residues long. The V gene's germline CDR1 is MNHEY and CDR2 SVGAGI.

This clone was seen only once. The gene calls are TRBV7-9 and TRBJ1-2; D unclear. Germline CDR1 SEHNR, CDR2 FQNEAQ (reference sequence). Trimming pared 3 bases from V and 8 bases from J, leaving 13 bases between. The CDR3 is made up of 13 amino acids. DNA for the CDR3: TGTGCCAGCAGCTTCGCCGGATCTTTAGGCTACACCTTC. Translated, it gives CASSFAGSLGYTF.

The rearrangement links TRBV11-3 to TRBJ1-1; TRBD1 agrees at 7 bases. CDR1 SGHNT and CDR2 YENEEA come from the germline V gene. Losses at the gene ends were 5 bases for V and 4 bases for J; bases not matched to a gene: 10. The CDR3 extends over 15 amino acids. The CDR3 sequence is CASSNPGGGTTEAFF. As DNA, the CDR3 is TGTGCCAGCAGCAACCCAGGGGGGGGGACCACTGAAGCTTTCTTT.

J is TRBJ1-2 and V is TRBV5-6, with TRBD1 as a possible D gene (5 bases). V lost 2 bases and J 5 bases, leaving 10 bases between the germline ends. The CDR3 sequence is 13 residues long. Germline CDR1 and CDR2: SGHDT and YYEEEE. In nucleotides, the CDR3 is TGTGCCAGCAGCTTAGGGGAAAGGTATGGCTACACCTTC. Translating gives CASSLGERYGYTF.

This rearrangement joins TRBV19 to TRBJ1-2, with 10 bases identical to TRBD1. Trimming took 3 bases from V and 6 from J; bases not matched to a gene: 1. Germline V gene data show CDR1 as LNHDA and CDR2 as SQIVND (reference sequence). The CDR3 is 13 amino acids. CDR3 nucleotides: TGTGCCAGTAGTATGGGACAGGGGCATGGCTACACCTTC. Translated: CASSMGQGHGYTF. The whole variable domain, filled in from reference TRBV19 and TRBJ1-2, reads DGGITQSPKYLFRKEGQNVTLSCEQNLNHDAMYWYRQDPGQGLRLIYYSQIVNDFQKGDIAEGYSVSREKKESFPLTVTSAQKNPTAFYLCASSMGQGHGYTFGSGTRLTVV.